This T cell receptor beta chain comes out of a study of cytomegalovirus exposure and HLA in healthy donors. Regarding the study as a whole: High specificity and sensitivity for cytomegalovirus status were reported for the classifier. A missense DCLRE1C variant was associated with V- and J-gene trimming of TCR beta chains in a later analysis, and an independent cohort replicated the association.

In its sample, this clone was seen once. What it binds is unknown. Healthy bone marrow donors formed the donor group. The study ran its PCR with 60 Vbeta and 13 Jbeta primers. In the source study's methods: Per a later analysis, the number of unique TCR beta chains was roughly 83 million, of which about 11 million were shared. This table comes from immunoSEQ multiplex PCR, and its TCRdb copy is limited to in-frame clones, with some not included. V, J and clone size were drawn from that table, and D and trimming were deduced from the DNA. The sample yields some 100,000 clones, roughly 79% seen once. CDR3 length: 15 residues. Germline CDR1 MGHRA, CDR2 YSYEKL. V dropped 3 bases and J dropped 10; count of bases not matched to a gene: 5.

The chain recombines TRBV4-1 with TRBJ1-6; 11 nucleotides match TRBD1. What was sequenced was PBMCs. The source of this sequence is a young woman in good health and CMV-seronegative. CDR3 in amino acids: CASSQVGDRGSPLHF. In DNA form, the CDR3 reads TGCGCCAGCAGCCAGGTGGGGGACAGGGGGTCACCCCTCCACTTT.